The entry below gives a single T cell receptor beta chain sequence along with its context. The source of the sample is a study of blood T cell repertoires in COVID-19. Study-level information: There were acute and convalescent COVID-19 samples, and they came from the United States, Italy and Spain. T cells, B-cell-depleted T cells, or PBMCs supplied cDNA or gDNA.

Original handling: Reference gene primer amplification gave estimated nucleated cell counts. Only in-frame clones appear in the TCRdb table, and some are missing; sequencing was by immunoSEQ multiplex PCR. V and J calls and clone size are as listed in that table; D and trimming were resolved from the DNA. The sample holds over 150,000 clones, about 80% seen once. The sequenced sample consisted of peripheral blood. The TCR was taken from a woman aged 55-75 years with acute or convalescent COVID-19.

CDR3: CASSPAREPQHF. The DNA of the CDR3 is TGTGCCAGCAGCCCAGCGAGGGAGCCCCAGCATTTT. The rearrangement uses TRBV5-8 and TRBJ1-5; D remains unclear. The length of the CDR3 is 12 residues. V dropped 4 bases and J dropped 8 bases, with 10 bases sitting between them. CDR1 and CDR2 from the germline V gene are SGHTS and YDEGEE.